The 6 T cell receptor beta chains below come from one sample, sequenced in a study of shared clonotypes between healthy human individuals. The protocol was immunoSEQ multiplex PCR, while the TCRdb copy is restricted to in-frame clones and leaves out a portion. The sample carries about 1.5 million clones, approximately 98% recorded once. The sequenced material came from naive CD4+ T cells sorted from blood. This sample's subset: CD45RA+ positively selected. All receptors derive from a young man in good health.

The chain carries TRBV10-2 and TRBJ2-7; TRBD2 matches 11 bases. The CDR3 runs 15 residues. Losses at the gene ends were 6 bases for V and 3 bases for J; bases not matched to a gene: 7. CDR1 is WSHSY, CDR2 SAAADI, per germline. The CDR3 protein is CASRLTSGDRYEQYF. Here the CDR3 DNA reads TGCGCCAGCAGGCTGACTAGCGGGGACCGCTACGAGCAGTACTTC.

The rearrangement uses TRBV5-1 and TRBJ2-1; TRBD1 might be the D (6 bases). V lost 1 base and J 4 bases, leaving 12 bases between the germline ends. The CDR3 totals 15 residues. Germline-derived CDR1 and CDR2 are SGHRS and YFSETQ. CDR3: CASSLSRGWYNEQFF. CDR3 in DNA: TGCGCCAGCAGCTTGAGTAGGGGGTGGTACAATGAGCAGTTCTTC.

The chain couples TRBV27 to TRBJ2-5; D is uncertain. The CDR3 sequence is 12 residues long. Germline CDR1 and CDR2: MNHEY and SMNVEV (reference sequence). Between the trimmed V and J ends, which lost 0 bases and 6 bases, there was a span of 5 bases. The CDR3 loop reads CASSLSGKTQYF. CDR3 bases: TGTGCCAGCAGTTTATCGGGAAAGACCCAGTACTTC.

The chain links TRBV19 to TRBJ1-5; a weak D match, TRBD1 (5 bases). This CDR3 is built from 14 residues. The V gene's germline CDR1 is LNHDA and CDR2 SQIVND (reference sequence). The ends were cut back, 8 bases at V and 2 bases at J, with 13 bases in the middle. The CDR3 region has the DNA TGTGCCAGTTTCCAGGGATTCGGCAATCAGCCCCAGCATTTT. Translating gives CASFQGFGNQPQHF.

The J gene is TRBJ1-2, the V gene TRBV18; D might be TRBD1 (6 bases). Looked up from germline, CDR1 is KGHSH and CDR2 is LQKENI. The CDR3 has 13 residues. V dropped 4 bases and J dropped 8 bases, with 14 bases sitting between them. CDR3 bases: TGTGCCAGCTCACAGGGGACAAGCAGGGGCTACACCTTC. Amino acid sequence: CASSQGTSRGYTF.

Of note for this clone: Other DNA sequences in this sample translate to the same CDR3. The genes are TRBV18 and TRBJ1-2, with unresolved D. Trimming removed 2 bases from V and 2 bases from J, with 9 bases in between. Germline CDR1 KGHSH, CDR2 LQKENI. This CDR3 is built from 14 residues. CDR3 DNA sequence: TGTGCCAGCTCACCATCAGGTCAGAACTATGGCTACACCTTC. Its translation: CASSPSGQNYGYTF.